The 28 T cell receptor beta chains listed next were all sequenced from one sample in a study of technical replicates of blood from a handful of donors. The assay was immunoSEQ multiplex PCR, and TCRdb's table has in-frame clones only and misses some. Of some 15,000 clones listed, 86% are singletons. The sequenced material came from PBMCs. The receptor source for this set is a human donor in good health.

The J gene is TRBJ1-2, the V gene TRBV7-9; no reliable D call. V was clipped by 5 bases and J by 4 bases, with 11 bases between them. The germline gives CDR1 SEHNR, CDR2 FQNEAQ (reference sequence). The CDR3 has 13 amino acids. The chain's CDR3 is CASSPPTSYGYTF. In nucleotides, the CDR3 is TGTGCCAGCAGCCCCCCGACAAGCTATGGCTACACCTTC.

V gene TRBV19 combines with J gene TRBJ2-3; 8 nucleotides align to TRBD1. This CDR3 has 15 residues. Trimming took 5 bases from V and 2 from J; bases not matched to a gene: 6. Germline values: CDR1 LNHDA, CDR2 SQIVND (reference sequence). The CDR3 spells CASSREGQVTDTQYF. CDR3 DNA: TGTGCCAGTAGTCGAGAGGGACAGGTCACAGATACGCAGTATTTT. Full variable domain (remainder filled in from reference TRBV19 and TRBJ2-3): DGGITQSPKYLFRKEGQNVTLSCEQNLNHDAMYWYRQDPGQGLRLIYYSQIVNDFQKGDIAEGYSVSREKKESFPLTVTSAQKNPTAFYLCASSREGQVTDTQYFGPGTRLTVL.

The chain couples TRBV11-2 to TRBJ1-1; tentative D call: TRBD1 (5 bases). V was trimmed by 2 bases and J by 7 bases, leaving 11 bases between them. Germline V gives CDR1 SGHAT, CDR2 FQNNGV. This CDR3 is 13 amino acids long. This chain's CDR3 is CASSLRLQGEAFF. The CDR3 DNA sequence: TGTGCCAGCAGCTTAAGGTTGCAGGGTGAAGCTTTCTTT.

The chain is built from TRBV29-1 and TRBJ1-3; 7 bases match TRBD1. Germline assignment: CDR1 SQVTM and CDR2 ANQGSEA. V gave up 6 bases and J gave up 4 bases; unmatched junction bases: 9. This CDR3 spans 14 amino acids. The CDR3 protein is CSVNQGTEGNTIYF. The CDR3 coding sequence is TGCAGCGTCAATCAGGGGACAGAGGGAAACACCATATATTTT.

This clone has a single count. V and J are TRBV30 and TRBJ2-1; 7 bases agree with TRBD2. The CDR3 has 15 amino acids. Germline-derived CDR1 and CDR2 are GTSNPN and SVGIG (reference sequence). The junction had 7 bases not matched to a gene; V was cut back by 2 bases and J by 3 bases. CDR3 in amino acids: CAWSSLAASYNEQFF. DNA of the CDR3: TGTGCCTGGAGTTCCCTAGCGGCCAGCTACAATGAGCAGTTCTTC.

The chain links TRBV11-1 to TRBJ2-7, with D possibly matching TRBD2 (5 bases). The CDR3 runs to 16 residues. CDR1 and CDR2 from the germline V gene are SGHAT and FQDESV (reference sequence). Trimming took off 1 base at V and 0 bases at J, with 13 bases between the two ends. The CDR3 nucleotides are TGTGCCAGCAGCTTAGGACGGGTCCGGGGCTCCTACGAGCAGTACTTC. Protein: CASSLGRVRGSYEQYF.

The genes are TRBV6-1 and TRBJ2-1, with TRBD1 matching over 8 bases. Germline lookup yields CDR1 MNHNS and CDR2 SASEGT. The CDR3 is 14 amino acids. Germline trimming cut 6 bases from V and 7 bases from J; bases unmatched to any gene: 8. CDR3 amino acids: CASSWTGQSNEQFF. For the CDR3, the DNA is TGTGCCAGCAGCTGGACAGGGCAAAGTAATGAGCAGTTCTTC.

This sequence joins TRBV10-3 and TRBJ1-2; D unclear. This CDR3 has 13 residues. V lost 5 bases to trimming and J lost 8 bases, with 15 bases between them. Germline V CDR1 and CDR2: ENHRY, SYGVKD. DNA of the CDR3: TGTGCCATCAGTTGGTCTCCTGAGGAGGGCTACACCTTC. The encoded protein is CAISWSPEEGYTF.

On this clone itself: The CDR3 does not close with the conserved phenylalanine or tryptophan, likely indicating a read error. The DNA is omitted, as the CDR3 cannot be located on it reliably, and the CDR3 follows TCRdb's listing. The V call is TRBV28, the J call TRBJ2-7; no DNA check was done on the table's D call, TRBD1. Germline CDR1 and CDR2: MDHEN and SYDVKM. The CDR3 comprises 11 residues, both ends counted. The CDR3 loop is CASSSGHGEDR.

This chain links TRBV10-1 with TRBJ2-2; 7 nucleotides align to TRBD1. The germline CDR1 and CDR2 sequences are WNHNN and SYGVQD (reference sequence). The CDR3 length is 16 residues. After removal of 4 bases from V and 2 bases from J, the junction contained 7 bases not matched to a gene. The CDR3: CASSGDRAGNTGELFF. Written as DNA, the CDR3 is TGCGCCAGCAGTGGAGACAGGGCGGGCAACACCGGGGAGCTGTTTTTT.

V is TRBV7-8 and J is TRBJ1-5; D perhaps matches TRBD1 (6 bases). Germline CDR1 reads SGHVS; CDR2 reads FQNEAQ. This CDR3 region has 16 residues. V was clipped by 7 bases and J by 10 bases, with 26 bases between them. This CDR3 reads CASTPGGRGARGPQHF. For the CDR3, the DNA is TGTGCCAGCACCCCGGGCGGCAGGGGAGCCAGAGGTCCCCAGCATTTT.

The CDR3 DNA follows: TGTGCCAGCAGTTCACCCTGGACAGGGTTCAACGAGCAGTACTTC. This sequence encodes CASSSPWTGFNEQYF. This chain connects TRBV28 to TRBJ2-7, with 8 bases that match TRBD1. Germline values: CDR1 MDHEN, CDR2 SYDVKM. The CDR3 totals 15 residues. Unmatched junction bases numbered 10, after V lost 4 bases and J lost 5 bases.

This chain uses TRBV29-1 with TRBJ1-1; 8 bases fit TRBD1. CDR1 and CDR2 (germline): SQVTM, ANQGSEA. V lost 8 bases and J lost 0; bases outside the gene matches: 14. The CDR3 length is 16 residues. The CDR3 nucleotides read TGCAGCTCCGGGCGGACAGGGACCCCCATGAACACTGAAGCTTTCTTT. It yields the protein CSSGRTGTPMNTEAFF.

This chain uses TRBV19 with TRBJ1-1; 8 positions agree with TRBD1. This CDR3 has 14 residues. Germline CDR1 reads LNHDA; CDR2 reads SQIVND (reference sequence). V gave up 3 bases and J gave up 1 base; unmatched junction bases: 1. The CDR3, as DNA: TGTGCCAGTAGTATTGGACAGGGGAACACTGAAGCTTTCTTT. Translation gives CASSIGQGNTEAFF.

V usage is TRBV27 and J usage is TRBJ2-4, with 11 bases aligning to TRBD2. The junction had 1 base not matched to a gene; V was cut back by 3 bases and J by 0 bases. The CDR3 loop spans 16 amino acids. In germline, CDR1 is MNHEY, CDR2 SMNVEV (reference sequence). This CDR3 is CASSFGLAGAKNIQYF. CDR3 nucleotide sequence: TGTGCCAGCAGTTTCGGACTAGCGGGAGCCAAAAACATTCAGTACTTC.

The CDR3 sequence: CASSLTTTGDYGYTF. In DNA, the CDR3 is TGTGCCAGCAGCTTAACCACGACAGGAGACTATGGCTACACCTTC. This chain connects TRBV7-9 to TRBJ1-2, with D tentatively TRBD1 (6 bases). Germline V gene lookup returns CDR1 SEHNR and CDR2 FQNEAQ (reference sequence). The CDR3 runs to 15 residues. V shed 2 bases and J shed 3 bases, with 13 bases lying between them.

The V gene is TRBV7-6, the J gene TRBJ2-7, with 8 positions matching TRBD1. This CDR3 spans 15 amino acids. Trimming removed 5 bases from V and 5 bases from J; junction bases left unmatched: 11. Germline values: CDR1 SGHVS, CDR2 FNYEAQ. The chain's CDR3 is CASSPTRGQGHEQYF. CDR3 nucleotides: TGTGCCAGCAGCCCAACCAGGGGGCAAGGCCACGAGCAGTACTTC.

The DNA of the CDR3 is TGTGCCAGTAGTACCCCCCCACAGGAGCCAACCTACGAGCAGTACTTC. Translated: CASSTPPQEPTYEQYF. J is TRBJ2-7 and V is TRBV19; perhaps TRBD1 as D (5 bases). Germline V CDR1 and CDR2: LNHDA, SQIVND (reference sequence). V dropped 4 bases and J dropped 2 bases, with 18 bases sitting between them. This CDR3 spans 16 amino acids.

The rearrangement links TRBV30 to TRBJ1-2, with D perhaps matching TRBD1 (6 bases). Germline loops: CDR1 GTSNPN, CDR2 SVGIG (reference sequence). Deletions cut 2 bases from V and 2 bases from J, with 6 bases between. The CDR3 totals 12 residues. The CDR3 here is CAWSRGNYGYTF. CDR3 in DNA: TGTGCCTGGAGTAGGGGGAACTATGGCTACACCTTC.

The rearrangement joins TRBV6-5 to TRBJ2-7; 16 bases map to TRBD2. The CDR3 is made up of 16 amino acids. J gave up 6 bases and V 4 bases, and 6 bases lay outside the gene matches. Per germline, CDR1 MNHEY and CDR2 SVGAGI. Here the CDR3 reads CASSSGTSGRAPEQYF. The CDR3 DNA sequence: TGTGCCAGCAGTTCCGGGACTAGCGGGAGGGCCCCCGAGCAGTACTTC.

The chain recombines TRBV2 with TRBJ2-5; 9 bases fit TRBD2. Germline CDR1 is SNHLY and CDR2 is FYNNEI. The CDR3 runs to 17 residues. J lost 0 bases, V lost 7 bases, and 12 bases had no gene match. In nucleotides, the CDR3 is TGTGCCAGCAAACCGGGACTAGCAGATTATAACCAAGAGACCCAGTACTTC. Translating it yields CASKPGLADYNQETQYF.

The J gene is TRBJ1-5, the V gene TRBV9, with a possible D match to TRBD1 (6 bases). Germline loops: CDR1 SGDLS, CDR2 YYNGEE. This CDR3 comprises 15 residues. V lost 6 bases and J lost 0, with 13 bases in between. CDR3 bases: TGTGCCAGCAACCCGACAGGATATAGCAATCAGCCCCAGCATTTT. It translates to CASNPTGYSNQPQHF. Together with reference TRBV9 and TRBJ1-5, the CDR3 gives the full variable domain: DSGVTQTPKHLITATGQRVTLRCSPRSGDLSVYWYQQSLDQGLQFLIQYYNGEERAKGNILERFSAQQFPDLHSELNLSSLELGDSALYFCASNPTGYSNQPQHFGDGTRLSIL.

The rearrangement uses TRBV29-1 and TRBJ2-1, with 11 bases aligning to TRBD1. Germline CDR1 reads SQVTM; CDR2 reads ANQGSEA. The CDR3 runs 16 residues. The V segment lost 7 bases and the J segment 8 bases; nucleotides outside the gene matches: 16. CDR3 sequence: CSGLEGPGQGGDEQFF. The DNA for the CDR3 is TGCAGCGGCCTGGAGGGTCCGGGACAGGGGGGGGATGAGCAGTTCTTC.

In DNA form, the CDR3 reads TGTGCCAGTAGTTCCGACAGGAGGAGAAACACCATATATTTT. Protein: CASSSDRRRNTIYF. The chain carries TRBV19 and TRBJ1-3; perhaps TRBD1 as D (6 bases). The length of the CDR3 is 14 residues. V lost 5 bases, J lost 5 bases, and 13 bases lay in between. CDR1 and CDR2 from the germline V gene are LNHDA and SQIVND (reference sequence).

This clone has just a few counts. This sequence joins TRBV6-5 and TRBJ2-1; 7 nucleotides line up with TRBD2. Germline-derived CDR1 and CDR2 are MNHEY and SVGAGI. There are 15 residues in the CDR3. The J segment lost 8 bases and the V segment lost 6 bases, leaving 13 bases of the junction unmatched. The CDR3 bases are TGTGCCAGCAGCCCTCTAGGTAGCGGGCTCTATGAGCAGTTCTTC. This sequence encodes CASSPLGSGLYEQFF.

V usage is TRBV2 and J usage is TRBJ1-4; 8 nucleotides line up with TRBD1. The CDR3 contains 18 residues. Trimming at V came to 4 bases and at J to 0 bases, leaving 10 bases not matched to a gene. Per the germline V gene, CDR1 is SNHLY and CDR2 is FYNNEI. The CDR3 DNA reads TGTGCCAGCAGTGTGCCTCGGGACAGGACTACAACTAATGAAAAACTGTTTTTT. Its protein is CASSVPRDRTTTNEKLFF. The variable domain in full, with the rest retrieved from reference TRBV2 and TRBJ1-4, is EPEVTQTPSHQVTQMGQEVILRCVPISNHLYFYWYRQILGQKVEFLVSFYNNEISEKSEIFDDQFSVERPDGSNFTLKIRSTKLEDSAMYFCASSVPRDRTTTNEKLFFGSGTQLSVL.

This chain joins TRBV5-1 and TRBJ2-1, with 9 positions matching TRBD1. The germline V gene encodes CDR1 SGHRS and CDR2 YFSETQ. The CDR3 is 15 amino acids. With 3 bases clipped from V and 4 bases from J, the junction kept 5 bases outside the gene matches. This CDR3 is CASSSDRGGYNEQFF. The DNA of the CDR3 is TGCGCCAGCAGCTCGGACAGGGGTGGGTACAATGAGCAGTTCTTC.

The V call is TRBV10-2, the J call TRBJ1-5, with 8 bases fitting TRBD1. V was clipped by 7 bases and J by 6 bases; unmatched bases: 8. CDR1 is WSHSY, CDR2 SAAADI, per germline. This CDR3 comprises 14 residues. CDR3 sequence: CASTGQGASQPQHF. The CDR3 DNA sequence: TGCGCCAGCACTGGACAGGGCGCCAGTCAGCCCCAGCATTTT.